These T cell receptor beta chains were read from a single sample in a study of persistence of HIV-infected CD4 T cells. These TCRs' antigens remain unknown. The assay was immunoSEQ multiplex PCR, and TCRdb's table has in-frame clones only and misses some. Of roughly 28,000 clones listed, approximately 78% were seen once; the top ten hold 0.81%. Material: CD4+ T cells sorted from PBMCs after roughly 18-hour stimulation, obtained from a patient who received antiretroviral therapy. The receptors stem from an adult woman with HIV who was CMV-seropositive. The CDR3 runs from the conserved cysteine through the conserved F or W. A D gene is named only where the DNA matches it firmly. The size of a clone is reported for some rows only, either as once, few or many, or as a class for expanded clones.

V	D	J	size	CDR3	DNA
TRBV6-5	-	TRBJ2-7	once	CASRRLDFPYEQYF	TGTGCCAGCAGAAGACTAGACTTCCCCTACGAGCAGTACTTC
TRBV6-6	-	TRBJ1-6	-	CASKGSPYNSPLHF	TGTGCCAGCAAGGGGTCACCCTATAATTCACCCCTCCACTTT
TRBV28	-	TRBJ2-7	few	CAAVGGPAYEQYF	TGTGCCGCGGTGGGTGGGCCTGCCTACGAGCAGTACTTC
TRBV29-1	TRBD1	TRBJ1-2	-	CSVEDPDRGFYGYTF	TGCAGCGTTGAAGATCCGGACAGGGGGTTCTATGGCTACACCTTC
TRBV30	-	TRBJ1-1	-	CAWSVNSGSEAFF	TGTGCCTGGAGTGTAAATTCAGGCTCAGAAGCTTTCTTT
TRBV7-9	TRBD1	TRBJ2-4	once	CASSFSGTGENIQYF	TGTGCCAGCAGCTTTTCCGGGACAGGGGAGAACATTCAGTACTTC
TRBV9	TRBD2	TRBJ2-5	-	CASSVGAGGIQETQYF	TGTGCCAGCAGCGTAGGAGCGGGGGGGATCCAAGAGACCCAGTACTTC
TRBV9	TRBD1	TRBJ1-6	-	CASSFRTGQNSPLHF	TGTGCCAGCAGCTTCCGGACAGGGCAAAATTCACCCCTCCACTTT
TRBV30	-	TRBJ2-5	-	CAWSVRGSETQYF	TGTGCCTGGAGTGTGAGGGGTAGCGAGACCCAGTACTTC
TRBV29-1	-	TRBJ2-6	-	CSVQEAGANVLTF	TGCAGCGTCCAGGAAGCCGGGGCCAACGTCCTGACTTTC
TRBV6-5	TRBD1	TRBJ2-5	few	CASSPSTGAETQYF	TGTGCCAGCAGTCCGTCGACAGGGGCGGAGACCCAGTACTTC
TRBV6-5	TRBD1	TRBJ1-2	once	CASIPGQKIYGYTF	TGTGCCAGCATACCGGGACAGAAGATCTATGGCTACACCTTC
TRBV2	TRBD1	TRBJ2-3	-	CAITTGLITDTQYF	TGTGCTATTACGACAGGGTTGATTACAGATACGCAGTATTTT
TRBV12-3/TRBV12-4	-	TRBJ2-1	-	CASSLASREQFF	TGTGCCAGCAGCCTCGCCTCCAGGGAGCAGTTCTTC
TRBV2	-	TRBJ1-5	-	CASSAEGGGNQPQHF	TGTGCCAGCAGCGCGGAAGGGGGTGGGAATCAGCCCCAGCATTTT
TRBV7-3	-	TRBJ2-1	-	CASSLSRNNEQFF	TGTGCCAGCAGCTTATCCCGGAACAATGAGCAGTTCTTC
TRBV5-4	TRBD1	TRBJ2-2	-	CASSPGTGSTGELFF	TGTGCCAGCAGCCCCGGGACAGGGTCCACCGGGGAGCTGTTTTTT
TRBV23-1	-	TRBJ1-2	-	CASRKEEGYTF	TGCGCCAGCCGAAAGGAGGAGGGCTACACCTTC
TRBV5-4	TRBD2	TRBJ2-1	-	CASSGGGRNNEQFF	TGTGCCAGCAGTGGCGGGGGACGCAACAATGAGCAGTTCTTC
TRBV7-2	-	TRBJ2-3	-	CASSARGTDTQYF	TGTGCCAGCAGCGCAAGAGGCACAGATACGCAGTATTTT
TRBV3-1/TRBV3-2	TRBD1	TRBJ2-1	-	CASSQVGTGMFNEQFF	TGTGCCAGCAGCCAAGTTGGGACAGGGATGTTCAATGAGCAGTTCTTC
TRBV5-1	TRBD2	TRBJ2-5	-	CASSGGTRGAETQYF	TGCGCCAGCAGCGGGGGGACTAGGGGGGCGGAGACCCAGTACTTC
TRBV7-3	-	TRBJ1-5	-	CASSQGINQPQHF	TGTGCCAGCAGTCAGGGGATCAATCAGCCCCAGCATTTT
TRBV7-2	TRBD1	TRBJ1-3	-	CASSLEGASGNTIYF	TGTGCCAGCAGCCTCGAGGGGGCCAGTGGAAACACCATATATTTT
TRBV24-1	TRBD2	TRBJ2-1	-	CATSGGTISYNEQFF	TGTGCCACCAGTGGTGGGACTATTTCCTACAATGAGCAGTTCTTC
TRBV7-2	-	TRBJ1-5	-	CASSSYRNQPQHF	TGTGCCAGCAGCTCTTATCGCAATCAGCCCCAGCATTTT